The rows below give T cell receptor beta chains drawn from one sample of a study of early T cells in non-severe SARS-CoV-2 infection. TCRdb analysed the 5' RACE reads with MiXCR anew, one entry per CDR3 protein. The sample shows about 56,000 distinct CDR3 sequences, over 12% of them seen only once. The sample consisted of whole blood, taken at baseline. These TCRs come from an adult who was a healthcare worker with PCR-confirmed SARS-CoV-2 infection or an uninfected control (not recorded which). The CDR3 runs from the conserved cysteine through the conserved F or W. Rows give clone size only sometimes, using once, few, many, or a class for an expanded clone.

clone size: NA
V gene: TRBV27
CDR3 protein: CASLNRGQGNTIYF

clone size: few
V gene: TRBV5-1
CDR3 protein: CASSLIGSLLAKNIQYF

clone size: many
V gene: TRBV20-1
CDR3 protein: CSAREAAGDAAEQYF

clone size: NA
V gene: TRBV13
CDR3 protein: CASSLGRTNEQYF

clone size: NA
V gene: TRBV7-9
CDR3 protein: CASSLADQPQHF

clone size: few
V gene: TRBV29-1
CDR3 protein: CSVEERGGITDTQYF

clone size: many
V gene: TRBV9
CDR3 protein: CASSAFFNEQFF

clone size: NA
V gene: TRBV9
CDR3 protein: CASSVGLAGFAQYF

clone size: few
V gene: TRBV4-1
CDR3 protein: CASSPGLVGYEQYF

clone size: few
V gene: TRBV29-1
CDR3 protein: CSDLTEGINEQFF

clone size: NA
V gene: TRBV5-1
CDR3 protein: CASSLLAGSGGEQFF

clone size: many
V gene: TRBV20-1
CDR3 protein: CSARTPNTGELFF

clone size: few
V gene: TRBV13
CDR3 protein: CASSPSMTSGNNEQFF

clone size: few
V gene: TRBV7-9
CDR3 protein: CASSIGQGNEQFF

clone size: many
V gene: TRBV20-1
CDR3 protein: CSARDSTSSQETQYF

clone size: many
V gene: TRBV18
CDR3 protein: CASSQGQGPYEQYF

clone size: NA
V gene: TRBV6-2/TRBV6-3
CDR3 protein: CASSTRGGYEQYF

clone size: once
V gene: TRBV7-9
CDR3 protein: CASSPDGNQPQHF

clone size: NA
V gene: TRBV7-9
CDR3 protein: CASSLARSGGRNTIYF

clone size: NA
V gene: TRBV12-3/TRBV12-4
CDR3 protein: CASTTRSRRGIRTGELFF

clone size: few
V gene: TRBV5-1
CDR3 protein: CASSSLQGAGTEAFF

clone size: NA
V gene: TRBV24-1
CDR3 protein: CATPGSFYEQYF

clone size: few
V gene: TRBV2
CDR3 protein: CASSEGPQEQYF

clone size: once
V gene: TRBV6-5
CDR3 protein: CASRNGQGHNIQYF

clone size: few
V gene: TRBV10-3
CDR3 protein: CAISEEGASTDTQYF

clone size: many
V gene: TRBV5-6
CDR3 protein: CASSLIGDGYTF

clone size: many
V gene: TRBV9
CDR3 protein: CASSVAVSASTGELFF

clone size: NA
V gene: TRBV28
CDR3 protein: CASTLRQGRTEAFF

clone size: many
V gene: TRBV2
CDR3 protein: CATKRSGSGYTF

clone size: many
V gene: TRBV20-1
CDR3 protein: CSAKGTSGSSGELFF

clone size: many
V gene: TRBV6-4
CDR3 protein: CASSDGTGGNEQFF

clone size: many
V gene: TRBV5-1
CDR3 protein: CASSLTTSANTGELFF

clone size: NA
V gene: TRBV6-1
CDR3 protein: CASSEYVRVYEQYF

clone size: few
V gene: TRBV2
CDR3 protein: CASSETAASGNTIYF

clone size: many
V gene: TRBV4-2
CDR3 protein: CASSLDKETQYF

clone size: NA
V gene: TRBV18
CDR3 protein: CASSPGETQYF

clone size: NA
V gene: TRBV12-3/TRBV12-4
CDR3 protein: CASSLAGWGTDTQYF

clone size: many
V gene: TRBV25-1
CDR3 protein: CASSEVSDETQYF

clone size: NA
V gene: TRBV27
CDR3 protein: CASSLLDTREQFF

clone size: few
V gene: TRBV20-1
CDR3 protein: CSPSTSGYNEQFF

clone size: NA
V gene: TRBV4-1
CDR3 protein: CASSQTGTTNTGELFF

clone size: few
V gene: TRBV14
CDR3 protein: CASSQGTGEQYF

clone size: few
V gene: TRBV9
CDR3 protein: CASSVTSTSYEQYF

clone size: NA
V gene: TRBV6-5
CDR3 protein: CASRKEGSYNEQFF

clone size: few
V gene: TRBV29-1
CDR3 protein: CSAIQGAGEQYF

clone size: NA
V gene: TRBV12-3/TRBV12-4
CDR3 protein: CASSFGISNNEQFF